Following are 5 T cell receptor beta chains from one sample sequenced in a study of blood T cells in healthy people across ages (dated by TCRdb to the mid-2010s). Library method: 5' RACE. The sequencer listed for this sample is Illumina HiSeq 2500. A second PCR of about 6 to 12 cycles was run with a J-beta primer mix and a sample-barcoded 5' primer. TCRdb ran its own pipeline on the public reads, namely fastp trimming at Q25 and MiXCR clone calling, and kept in-frame beta chains. Rows matching on CDR3 protein sequence are summarized as one entry with the most common DNA and genes. Across this sample there are approximately 1,000,000 distinct CDR3 sequences, with around 45% seen only once. 15% to 20% of the sample is taken by the ten largest. The sequencing input was blood. The receptors derive from a woman aged 60 to 75 in good health.

This sequence joins TRBV3-1 and TRBJ1-2; possibly TRBD1 for D (6 bases). This CDR3 is 14 amino acids long. Germline CDR1 is LGHDT and CDR2 is YNNKEL (reference sequence). Trimming stripped 3 bases from V and 4 bases from J, with 12 bases between. CDR3 nucleotide sequence: TGTGCCAGCAGCCATGCCGACAGGATCTATGGCTACACCTTC. This codes for CASSHADRIYGYTF.

The chain couples TRBV6-5 to TRBJ2-7; TRBD1 is a possible D gene (6 bases). Between the trimmed V and J ends, which lost 0 bases and 3 bases, there was a span of 12 bases. Germline V gene lookup returns CDR1 MNHEY and CDR2 SVGAGI. The CDR3 is 15 residues long. The CDR3 sequence: CASSYSDRPHYEQYF. As DNA, the CDR3 is TGTGCCAGCAGTTACTCCGACAGGCCCCACTACGAGCAGTACTTC.

The chain employs TRBV5-1 and TRBJ2-7; 9 bases fit TRBD1. Per the germline V gene, CDR1 is SGHRS and CDR2 is YFSETQ. Trimming removed 9 bases from V and 7 bases from J; junction bases left unmatched: 11. This CDR3 region has 13 residues. The CDR3 protein is CATRPGQGNEQYF. CDR3 DNA: TGCGCCACCCGACCGGGACAGGGCAATGAGCAGTACTTC. Based on the CDR3 plus reference TRBV5-1 and TRBJ2-7, the full variable domain is KAGVTQTPRYLIKTRGQQVTLSCSPISGHRSVSWYQQTPGQGLQFLFEYFSETQRNKGNFPGRFSGRQFSNSRSEMNVSTLELGDSALYLCATRPGQGNEQYFGPGTRLTVT.

This clonotype has only a few counts. The V call is TRBV5-5, the J call TRBJ2-7; D tentatively reads TRBD1 or TRBD2 (5 bases each). V lost 5 bases and J 1 base, leaving 16 bases between the germline ends. The CDR3 loop spans 15 amino acids. Germline V CDR1 and CDR2: SGHKS, YYEKEE (reference sequence). CDR3 region: CASSFYGDRSYEQYF. As DNA, the CDR3 is TGTGCCAGCAGTTTTTATGGGGACCGGTCCTACGAGCAGTACTTC.

The V call is TRBV10-3, the J call TRBJ2-1, with 9 bases that match TRBD1. Germline V gene sequence: CDR1 ENHRY, CDR2 SYGVKD. J was trimmed by 8 bases and V by 3 bases; bases with no gene match: 5. This CDR3 is 14 amino acids long. The CDR3 DNA is TGTGCCATCAGTGATGGACAGGGGTTCGATGAGCAGTTCTTC. Its translation is CAISDGQGFDEQFF.